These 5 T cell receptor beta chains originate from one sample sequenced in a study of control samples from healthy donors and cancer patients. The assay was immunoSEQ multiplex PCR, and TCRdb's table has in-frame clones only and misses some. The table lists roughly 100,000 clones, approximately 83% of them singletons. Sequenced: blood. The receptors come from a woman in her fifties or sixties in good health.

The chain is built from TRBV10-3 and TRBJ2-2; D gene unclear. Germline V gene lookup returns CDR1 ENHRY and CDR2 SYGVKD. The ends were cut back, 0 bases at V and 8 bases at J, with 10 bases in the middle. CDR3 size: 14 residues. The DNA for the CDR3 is TGTGCCATCAGTGAGTCGACCCGTGGAGGGGAGCTGTTTTTT. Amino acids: CAISESTRGGELFF.

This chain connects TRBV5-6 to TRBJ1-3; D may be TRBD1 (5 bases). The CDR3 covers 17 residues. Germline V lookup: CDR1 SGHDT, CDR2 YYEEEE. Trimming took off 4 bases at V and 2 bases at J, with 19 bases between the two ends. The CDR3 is CASSLVKGQPAGNTIYF. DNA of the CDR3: TGTGCCAGCAGCCTGGTAAAGGGGCAACCCGCTGGAAACACCATATATTTT.

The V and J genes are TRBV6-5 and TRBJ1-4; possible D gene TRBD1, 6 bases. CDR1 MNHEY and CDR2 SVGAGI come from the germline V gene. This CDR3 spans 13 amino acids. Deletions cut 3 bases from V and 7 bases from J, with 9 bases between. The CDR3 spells CASSYEGGEKLFF. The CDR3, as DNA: TGTGCCAGCAGTTATGAGGGGGGTGAAAAACTGTTTTTT.

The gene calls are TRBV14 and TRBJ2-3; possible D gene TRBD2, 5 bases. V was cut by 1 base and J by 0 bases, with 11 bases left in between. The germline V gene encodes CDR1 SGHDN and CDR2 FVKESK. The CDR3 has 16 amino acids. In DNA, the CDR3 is TGTGCCAGCAGCCAAGCGACCGGGGTTAGCACAGATACGCAGTATTTT. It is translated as CASSQATGVSTDTQYF.

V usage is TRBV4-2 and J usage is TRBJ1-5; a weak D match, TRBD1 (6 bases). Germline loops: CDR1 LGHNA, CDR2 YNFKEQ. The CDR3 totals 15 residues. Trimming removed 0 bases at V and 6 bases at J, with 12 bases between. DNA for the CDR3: TGTGCCAGCAGCCAAGATCCCAGGGGAGGTCAGCCCCAGCATTTT. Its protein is CASSQDPRGGQPQHF.